Each of the 18 T cell receptor beta chains below was sequenced from the same sample in a study of blood T cell repertoires in COVID-19 (dated by TCRdb to 2018 to 2020). Library prep was done by the immunoSEQ multiplex PCR assay. As stored in TCRdb, this immuneACCESS dataset retains in-frame rearrangements with V and J assigned. A fraction of the clones does not appear; measured against another copy, unresolved V genes explain less than half of the discrepancy, and the remainder lacks a known reason. This sample has under 70,000 clones in its table, and 88% of those were observed once. Of the sample, around 10% is held by the ten largest clones. The sequencing input was PBMCs or T cells enriched from blood (not recorded which). The receptors stem from a woman between 40 and 50 years old who had recovered from COVID-19.

This clone has a single count. CDR3 residues: CSGGGSGNTIYF. CDR3 sequence (DNA): TGCAGCGGCGGGGGCTCTGGAAACACCATATATTTT. The V call is TRBV29-1, the J call TRBJ1-3; perhaps TRBD1 as D (5 bases). This CDR3 is 12 amino acids long. Trimming removed 7 bases at V and 0 bases at J, with 7 bases between. Looked up from germline, CDR1 is SQVTM and CDR2 is ANQGSEA.

The chain joins TRBV18 to TRBJ2-1, with D possibly matching TRBD1 (5 bases). The CDR3 is 18 amino acids. Trimming removed 2 bases from V and 11 bases from J, with 28 bases in between. Germline assignment: CDR1 KGHSH and CDR2 LQKENI. The CDR3 is CASSPRGRGAVTLQKQFF. In DNA form, the CDR3 reads TGTGCCAGCTCACCAAGGGGTCGTGGGGCTGTAACCCTACAAAAGCAGTTCTTC.

This sequence joins TRBV27 and TRBJ2-3; TRBD2 might be the D (7 bases). The V end lost 3 bases, the J end lost 5 bases, and 24 bases lay between the germline ends. The CDR3 sequence is 18 residues long. Germline V lookup: CDR1 MNHEY, CDR2 SMNVEV (reference sequence). CDR3 loop: CASSFLARGGGLLDTQYF. CDR3 bases: TGTGCCAGCAGTTTCCTTGCCCGTGGGGGGGGGCTTCTAGATACGCAGTATTTT.

The chain uses TRBV7-9 and TRBJ1-5; tentative D call: TRBD1 (6 bases). V lost 3 bases and J 1 base, leaving 13 bases between the germline ends. Germline CDR1 reads SEHNR; CDR2 reads FQNEAQ (reference sequence). The CDR3 sequence is 16 residues long. This CDR3 is CASSLTQGTSNQPQHF. CDR3 sequence (DNA): TGTGCCAGCAGCTTGACTCAGGGGACAAGCAATCAGCCCCAGCATTTT.

The rearrangement links TRBV4-1 to TRBJ1-4; TRBD1 might be the D (5 bases). The ends were cut back, 0 bases at V and 2 bases at J, with 13 bases in the middle. The germline CDR1 and CDR2 sequences are MGHRA and YSYEKL. This CDR3 region has 17 residues. The CDR3 loop is CASSQDRATDTNEKLFF. In nucleotides, the CDR3 is TGCGCCAGCAGCCAAGATCGGGCGACAGATACTAATGAAAAACTGTTTTTT.

The genes are TRBV7-7 and TRBJ2-3; TRBD1 is a possible D gene (5 bases). From germline, CDR1 is SSHAT and CDR2 FNYEAQ (reference sequence). The germline V and J ends were trimmed by 3 bases and 4 bases, with 14 bases remaining between them. This CDR3 is built from 15 residues. This chain's CDR3 is CASSLGSGIPDTQYF. The CDR3 nucleotides read TGTGCCAGCAGCTTGGGCTCAGGGATCCCAGATACGCAGTATTTT.

CDR3 in DNA: TGCGCCAGCAGTGACCAGCGAGAGCAGTTCTTC. It is translated as CASSDQREQFF. V usage is TRBV10-2 and J usage is TRBJ2-1; no firm D call. The CDR3 runs to 11 residues. Germline CDR1 and CDR2: WSHSY and SAAADI. The germline V and J ends were trimmed by 3 bases and 10 bases, with 7 bases remaining between them.

The chain joins TRBV19 to TRBJ1-5; TRBD1 matches 7 bases. The CDR3 extends over 15 amino acids. J lost 5 bases, V lost 5 bases, and 9 bases had no gene match. Germline values: CDR1 LNHDA, CDR2 SQIVND (reference sequence). In DNA form, the CDR3 reads TGTGCCAGTAGTCTTCTACAGGGGAAAGATCAGCCCCAGCATTTT. This sequence encodes CASSLLQGKDQPQHF.

The chain joins TRBV14 to TRBJ2-7, with 7 bases that match TRBD1. There are 18 residues in the CDR3. Germline CDR1 and CDR2: SGHDN and FVKESK. The V segment lost 3 bases and the J segment 2 bases; nucleotides outside the gene matches: 16. CDR3 in amino acids: CASSQDTGTATSPYEQYF. The CDR3 DNA follows: TGTGCCAGCAGCCAGGACACCGGGACAGCTACATCTCCCTACGAGCAGTACTTC.

J is TRBJ1-3 and V is TRBV5-4; TRBD1 might be the D (5 bases). The germline V and J ends were trimmed by 4 bases and 0 bases, with 8 bases remaining between them. Germline CDR1 SGHNT, CDR2 YYREEE (reference sequence). The CDR3 runs to 14 residues. The CDR3 DNA sequence: TGTGCCAGCAGCATTCAGGGCTCTGGAAACACCATATATTTT. It codes for CASSIQGSGNTIYF. Full variable domain (rest looked up from reference TRBV5-4 and TRBJ1-3): ETGVTQSPTHLIKTRGQQVTLRCSSQSGHNTVSWYQQALGQGPQFIFQYYREEENGRGNFPPRFSGLQFPNYSSELNVNALELDDSALYLCASSIQGSGNTIYFGEGSWLTVV.

CDR3 DNA sequence: TGTGCCAGCAGCTTGGATGGGAGTGGCTACACCTTC. Its protein product is CASSLDGSGYTF. The chain recombines TRBV5-4 with TRBJ1-2; D is ambiguous. In germline, CDR1 is SGHNT, CDR2 YYREEE (reference sequence). The CDR3 extends over 12 amino acids. Trimming left V 0 bases short and J 7 bases short, with 7 bases between. The whole variable domain, filled in from reference TRBV5-4 and TRBJ1-2, reads ETGVTQSPTHLIKTRGQQVTLRCSSQSGHNTVSWYQQALGQGPQFIFQYYREEENGRGNFPPRFSGLQFPNYSSELNVNALELDDSALYLCASSLDGSGYTFGSGTRLTVV.

V usage is TRBV11-3 and J usage is TRBJ2-1; 10 nucleotides align to TRBD2. This CDR3 region has 14 residues. CDR1 is SGHNT, CDR2 YENEEA, per germline. J lost 5 bases, V lost 5 bases, and 3 bases had no gene match. The CDR3 sequence is CASSRLAGDNEQFF. For the CDR3, the DNA is TGTGCCAGCAGCCGGCTAGCGGGGGACAATGAGCAGTTCTTC. Based on the CDR3 plus reference TRBV11-3 and TRBJ2-1, the full variable domain is EAGVVQSPRYKIIEKKQPVAFWCNPISGHNTLYWYLQNLGQGPELLIRYENEEAVDDSQLPKDRFSAERLKGVDSTLKIQPAELGDSAVYLCASSRLAGDNEQFFGPGTRLTVL.

This chain uses TRBV5-1 with TRBJ1-6; weak D call: TRBD1 (6 bases). V was shortened by 0 bases and J by 2 bases, with 12 bases between the two germline ends. This CDR3 has 17 residues. CDR1 and CDR2 from the germline V gene are SGHRS and YFSETQ. CDR3 amino acids: CASSLAGAGAYNSPLHF. The CDR3 DNA follows: TGCGCCAGCAGCTTGGCAGGGGCTGGGGCCTATAATTCACCCCTCCACTTT.

The count of this clone is one. CDR3 coding DNA: TGTGCCAGCAGCCAAGAGAAGGGGGCTTGGAATCAGCCCCAGCATTTT. Its translation: CASSQEKGAWNQPQHF. The chain combines TRBV14 with TRBJ1-5, with 7 bases aligning to TRBD1. Trimming removed 0 bases from V and 4 bases from J; junction bases left unmatched: 6. CDR1 is SGHDN, CDR2 FVKESK, per germline. This CDR3 comprises 16 residues. The full variable domain, rest sourced from reference TRBV14 and TRBJ1-5, is EAGVTQFPSHSVIEKGQTVTLRCDPISGHDNLYWYRRVMGKEIKFLLHFVKESKQDESGMPNNRFLAERTGGTYSTLKVQPAELEDSGVYFCASSQEKGAWNQPQHFGDGTRLSIL.

The chain joins TRBV3-1 (or the pseudogene TRBV3-2) to TRBJ1-1, with TRBD1 matching 8 bases. The V gene end was trimmed by 2 bases and the J gene end by 5 bases; junction bases not matched to a gene: 4. The CDR3 runs to 14 residues. Per germline, CDR1 LGHDT and CDR2 YNNKEL (reference sequence). CDR3 loop: CASSQLDRDTEAFF. CDR3 DNA sequence: TGTGCCAGCAGCCAACTGGACAGGGATACTGAAGCTTTCTTT.

This chain connects TRBV5-1 to TRBJ2-7; weak D call: TRBD2 (6 bases). V gave up 4 bases and J gave up 3 bases, with 14 bases separating them. The germline gives CDR1 SGHRS, CDR2 YFSETQ. The CDR3 spans 14 residues. CDR3 residues: CASSPDPGVYEQYF. DNA of the CDR3: TGCGCCAGCAGCCCAGACCCGGGGGTCTACGAGCAGTACTTC.

The chain joins TRBV7-9 to TRBJ2-1, with D possibly TRBD1 on 5 matching bases. The CDR3 spans 13 residues. Trimming pared 6 bases from V and 1 base from J, leaving 7 bases between. CDR1 is SEHNR and CDR2 is FQNEAQ in the germline V gene (reference sequence). The CDR3 reads CASSSGSYNEQFF. As DNA, the CDR3 is TGTGCCAGCAGTTCAGGGTCCTACAATGAGCAGTTCTTC.

The rearrangement uses TRBV2 and TRBJ2-7; possible D gene TRBD2, 6 bases. V lost 8 bases and J 1 base, leaving 12 bases between the germline ends. This CDR3 has 13 amino acids. The germline V gene encodes CDR1 SNHLY and CDR2 FYNNEI. The CDR3 is CASRGDFSYEQYF. The CDR3, as DNA: TGTGCCAGCCGAGGGGACTTTTCCTACGAGCAGTACTTC.